This note documents a single T cell receptor beta chain sequence. Mismatch with germline at one junction end may stem from a read error. This CDR3 is also generated by other DNA sequences in the sample. TCRdb's table, derived via immunoSEQ multiplex PCR, lists solely in-frame clones and lacks some. Here the sample spans some 80,000 clones, over 75% being singletons. The record originates from a study of technical replicates of blood from a handful of donors. Germline CDR1 reads LGHNA; CDR2 reads YNFKEQ. This CDR3 comprises 14 residues. This receptor was identified in a human donor in good health. Some clones in this sample may be carry-over from other donors' samples. The specimen sequenced was PBMCs. The chain is built from TRBV4-2 and TRBJ2-3; 7 nucleotides match TRBD2. CDR3 protein: CASSQGLEADTQYF. The CDR3 nucleotides read TGTGCCAGTAGCCAAGGACTAGAGGCAGATACGCAGTATTTT.